What follows describes a single TCR beta chain. As yet, its antigen is unknown. CDR3 size: 15 residues. CDR1 and CDR2 from the germline V gene are WNHNN and SYGVQD (reference sequence). Tens of thousands of genome equivalents of blood DNA were amplified for TRB. The data are from a study of T cell clusters in autoimmune cytopenias. Study context: A median of about 50,000 TRB reads per sample yielded a median roughly 2,300 distinct clonotypes. Findings and caveats of the study: Primary autoimmune cytopenia patients seemingly lacked the physiological T cell clusters found in healthy donors.

One tube held mixed TRB-A and TRB-B primer pools for touch-down PCR. TCRdb reanalyzed the multiplex PCR reads, giving one entry per CDR3 protein sequence and no DNA. In total, the table holds about 8,100 distinct CDR3 sequences. The sample consisted of peripheral blood. The chain joins TRBV10-1 to TRBJ2-1; TCRdb's D call, TRBD1, is unchecked because there is no DNA. The receptor was derived from a human donor with an autoimmune cytopenia or autoimmune hepatitis (not recorded which). This CDR3 is CASSTGTPYLAEQFF.